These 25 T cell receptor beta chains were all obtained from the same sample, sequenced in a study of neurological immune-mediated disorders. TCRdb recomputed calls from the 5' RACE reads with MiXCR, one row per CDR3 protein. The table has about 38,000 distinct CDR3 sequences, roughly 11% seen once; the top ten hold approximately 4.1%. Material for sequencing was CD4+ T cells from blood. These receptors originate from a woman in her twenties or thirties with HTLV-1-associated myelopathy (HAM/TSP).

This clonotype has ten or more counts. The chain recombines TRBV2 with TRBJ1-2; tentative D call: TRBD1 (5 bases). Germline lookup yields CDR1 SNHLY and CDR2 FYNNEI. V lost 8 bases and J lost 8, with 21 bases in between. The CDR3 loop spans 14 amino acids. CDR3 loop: CASGPGTESSGYTF. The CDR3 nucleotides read TGTGCCAGCGGACCCGGGACGGAGAGCTCGGGCTACACCTTC.

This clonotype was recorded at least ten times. In DNA, the CDR3 is TGCGCCAGCAGCCCGCTAGCAGGCCTCGACACCGGGGAGCTGTTTTTT. Amino acid sequence: CASSPLAGLDTGELFF. The chain has TRBV5-1 and TRBJ2-2; TRBD2 might be the D (5 bases). This CDR3 has 16 residues. CDR1 and CDR2 (germline): SGHRS, YFSETQ. Trimming removed 4 bases from V and 3 bases from J, with 16 bases in between. Supplemented by reference TRBV5-1 and TRBJ2-2, the full variable domain reads KAGVTQTPRYLIKTRGQQVTLSCSPISGHRSVSWYQQTPGQGLQFLFEYFSETQRNKGNFPGRFSGRQFSNSRSEMNVSTLELGDSALYLCASSPLAGLDTGELFFGEGSRLTVL.

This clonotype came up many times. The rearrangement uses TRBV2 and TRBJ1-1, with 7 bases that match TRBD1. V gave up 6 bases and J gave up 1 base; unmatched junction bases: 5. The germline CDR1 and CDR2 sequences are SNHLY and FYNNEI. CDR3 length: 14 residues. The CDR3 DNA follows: TGTGCCAGCAGGGTGGGACAGACGAACACTGAAGCTTTCTTT. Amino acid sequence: CASRVGQTNTEAFF.

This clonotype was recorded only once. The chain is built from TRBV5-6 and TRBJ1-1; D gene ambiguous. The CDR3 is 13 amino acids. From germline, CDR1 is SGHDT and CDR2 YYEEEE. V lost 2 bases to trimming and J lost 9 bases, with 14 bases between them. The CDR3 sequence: CASSFYSGMKAFF. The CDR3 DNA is TGTGCCAGCAGCTTTTACTCTGGGATGAAAGCTTTCTTT.

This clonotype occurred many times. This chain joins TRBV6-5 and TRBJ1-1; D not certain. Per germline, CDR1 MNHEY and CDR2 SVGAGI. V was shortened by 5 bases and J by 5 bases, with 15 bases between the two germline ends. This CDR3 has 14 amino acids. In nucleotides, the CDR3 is TGTGCCAGCAGTCCAAGACCTCGGAGGACTGAAGCTTTCTTT. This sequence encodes CASSPRPRRTEAFF.

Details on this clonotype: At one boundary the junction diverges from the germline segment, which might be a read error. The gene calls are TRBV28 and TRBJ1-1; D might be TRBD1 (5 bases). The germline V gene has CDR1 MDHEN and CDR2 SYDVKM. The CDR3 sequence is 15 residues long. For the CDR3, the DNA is TGTGCCAGCAGTTTAAGGGGAACGATCAGGGTGGAAGATTTCTTT. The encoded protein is CASSLRGTIRVEDFF.

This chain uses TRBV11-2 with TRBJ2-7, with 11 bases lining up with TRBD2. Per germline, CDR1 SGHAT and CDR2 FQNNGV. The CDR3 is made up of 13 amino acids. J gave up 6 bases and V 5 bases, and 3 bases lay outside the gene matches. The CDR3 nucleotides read TGTGCCAGCAGCGCCGGGACTAGCGGCGAGCAGTACTTC. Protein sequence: CASSAGTSGEQYF.

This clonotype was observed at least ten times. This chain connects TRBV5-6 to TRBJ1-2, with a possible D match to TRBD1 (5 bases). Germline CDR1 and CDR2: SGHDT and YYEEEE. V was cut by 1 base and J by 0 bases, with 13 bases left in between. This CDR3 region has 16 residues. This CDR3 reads CASSLRVGGTNYGYTF. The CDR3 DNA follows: TGTGCCAGCAGCTTGCGGGTCGGGGGAACTAACTATGGCTACACCTTC. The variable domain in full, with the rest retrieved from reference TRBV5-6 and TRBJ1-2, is DAGVTQSPTHLIKTRGQQVTLRCSPKSGHDTVSWYQQALGQGPQFIFQYYEEEERQRGNFPDRFSGHQFPNYSSELNVNALLLGDSALYLCASSLRVGGTNYGYTFGSGTRLTVV.

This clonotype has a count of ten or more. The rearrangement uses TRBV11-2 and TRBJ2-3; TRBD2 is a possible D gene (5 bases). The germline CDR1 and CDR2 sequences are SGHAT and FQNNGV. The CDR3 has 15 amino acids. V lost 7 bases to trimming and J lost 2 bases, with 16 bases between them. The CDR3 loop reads CASIAGLRHTDTQYF. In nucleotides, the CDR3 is TGTGCCAGCATCGCAGGACTGAGACACACAGATACGCAGTATTTT.

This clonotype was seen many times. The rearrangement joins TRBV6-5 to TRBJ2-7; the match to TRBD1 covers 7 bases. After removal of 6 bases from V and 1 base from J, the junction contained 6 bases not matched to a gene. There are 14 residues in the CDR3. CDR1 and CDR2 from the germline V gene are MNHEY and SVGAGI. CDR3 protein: CASSRDRVSYEQYF. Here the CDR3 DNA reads TGTGCCAGCAGCCGAGACAGGGTATCCTACGAGCAGTACTTC.

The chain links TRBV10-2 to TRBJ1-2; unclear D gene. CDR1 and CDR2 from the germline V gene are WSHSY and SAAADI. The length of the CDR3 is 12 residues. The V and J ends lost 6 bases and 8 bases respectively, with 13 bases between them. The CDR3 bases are TGCGCCAGCAGCCGCGACGACTTCGGCTACACCTTC. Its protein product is CASSRDDFGYTF.

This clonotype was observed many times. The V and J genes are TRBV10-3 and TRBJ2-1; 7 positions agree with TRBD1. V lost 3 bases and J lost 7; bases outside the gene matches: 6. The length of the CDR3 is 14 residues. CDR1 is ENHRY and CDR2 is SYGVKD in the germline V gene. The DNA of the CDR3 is TGTGCCATCAGTGAAAGGACAGGCATTAATGAGCAGTTCTTC. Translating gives CAISERTGINEQFF.

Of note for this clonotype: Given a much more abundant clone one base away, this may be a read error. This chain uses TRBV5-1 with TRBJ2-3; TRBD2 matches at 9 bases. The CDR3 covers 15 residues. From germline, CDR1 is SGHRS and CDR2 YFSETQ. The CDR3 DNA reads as TGCGCCAGCACCCATAGCGGGGGCAGCACAAATACGCAGTATTTT. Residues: CASTHSGGSTNTQYF.

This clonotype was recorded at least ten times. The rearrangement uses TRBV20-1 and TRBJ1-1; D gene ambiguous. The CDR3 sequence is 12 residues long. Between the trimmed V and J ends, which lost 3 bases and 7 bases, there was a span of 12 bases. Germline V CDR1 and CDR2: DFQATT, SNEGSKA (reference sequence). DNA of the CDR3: TGCAGTGCTAGTTTCCGGCCCGGTGAAGCTTTCTTT. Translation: CSASFRPGEAFF.

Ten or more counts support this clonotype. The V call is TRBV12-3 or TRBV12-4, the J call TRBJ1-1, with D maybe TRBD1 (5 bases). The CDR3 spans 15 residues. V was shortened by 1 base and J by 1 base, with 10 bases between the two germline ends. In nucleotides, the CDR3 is TGTGCCAGCAGTTTAGGAGTGGGGGGGAACACTGAAGCTTTCTTT. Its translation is CASSLGVGGNTEAFF.

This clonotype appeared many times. CDR3 sequence (DNA): TGTGCCAGCAGCTTTCGGGCGGGAAACAATCAGCCCCAGCATTTT. The encoded protein is CASSFRAGNNQPQHF. This chain uses TRBV7-9 with TRBJ1-5; D uncertain. This CDR3 is 15 amino acids long. CDR1 and CDR2 (germline): SEHNR, FQNEAQ (reference sequence). Trimming removed 3 bases at V and 3 bases at J, with 12 bases between.

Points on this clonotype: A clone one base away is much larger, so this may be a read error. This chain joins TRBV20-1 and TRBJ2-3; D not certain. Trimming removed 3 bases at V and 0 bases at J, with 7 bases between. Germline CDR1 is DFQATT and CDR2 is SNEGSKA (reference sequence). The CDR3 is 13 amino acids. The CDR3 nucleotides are TGCAGTGCTAGGACTCTTAGCACAGATACGCAGTATTTT. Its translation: CSARTLSTDTQYF.

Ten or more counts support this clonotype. CDR3 protein: CASSEVTAGVGNEQFF. The CDR3 region has the DNA TGTGCCAGCAGTGAAGTAACAGCAGGTGTTGGGAATGAGCAGTTCTTC. This rearrangement joins TRBV2 to TRBJ2-1, with D unresolved. The CDR3 covers 16 residues. The ends were cut back, 1 base at V and 7 bases at J, with 17 bases in the middle. Germline assignment: CDR1 SNHLY and CDR2 FYNNEI. The complete variable domain, with remaining parts taken from reference TRBV2 and TRBJ2-1, reads EPEVTQTPSHQVTQMGQEVILRCVPISNHLYFYWYRQILGQKVEFLVSFYNNEISEKSEIFDDQFSVERPDGSNFTLKIRSTKLEDSAMYFCASSEVTAGVGNEQFFGPGTRLTVL.

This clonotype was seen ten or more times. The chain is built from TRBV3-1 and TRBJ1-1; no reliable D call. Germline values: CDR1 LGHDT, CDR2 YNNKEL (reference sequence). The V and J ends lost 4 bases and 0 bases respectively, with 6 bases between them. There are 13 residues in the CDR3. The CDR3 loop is CASSPQLNTEAFF. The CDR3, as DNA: TGTGCCAGCAGCCCACAGCTGAACACTGAAGCTTTCTTT.

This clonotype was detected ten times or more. The CDR3 is CASSLGGPSNTEAFF. The CDR3 DNA is TGTGCCAGCAGTTTGGGAGGGCCATCGAACACTGAAGCTTTCTTT. V and J are TRBV12-3 or TRBV12-4 and TRBJ1-1; D uncertain. The CDR3 is made up of 15 amino acids. Trimming removed 3 bases from V and 1 base from J, with 12 bases in between.

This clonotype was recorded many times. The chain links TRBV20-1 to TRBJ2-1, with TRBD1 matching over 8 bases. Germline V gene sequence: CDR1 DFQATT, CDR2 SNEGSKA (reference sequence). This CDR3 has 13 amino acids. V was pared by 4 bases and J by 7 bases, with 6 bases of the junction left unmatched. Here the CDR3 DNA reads TGCAGTGCTACCCGACGGACAGGGAATGAGCAGTTCTTC. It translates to CSATRRTGNEQFF.

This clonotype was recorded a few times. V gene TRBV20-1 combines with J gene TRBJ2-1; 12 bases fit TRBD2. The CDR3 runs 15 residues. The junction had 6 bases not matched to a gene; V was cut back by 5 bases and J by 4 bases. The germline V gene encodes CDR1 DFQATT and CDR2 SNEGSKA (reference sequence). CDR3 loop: CSAGKLAGGYNEQFF. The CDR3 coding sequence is TGCAGTGCTGGAAAACTAGCGGGGGGATACAATGAGCAGTTCTTC.

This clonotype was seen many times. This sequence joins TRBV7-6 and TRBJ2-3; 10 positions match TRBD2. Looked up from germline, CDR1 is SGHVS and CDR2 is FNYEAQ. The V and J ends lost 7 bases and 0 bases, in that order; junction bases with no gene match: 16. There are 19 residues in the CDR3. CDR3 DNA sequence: TGTGCCAGCACCTATAAGCCGGCTAGCGGGGGTCGTAGCACAGATACGCAGTATTTT. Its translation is CASTYKPASGGRSTDTQYF. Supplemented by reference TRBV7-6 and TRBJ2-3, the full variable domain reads GAGVSQSPRYKVTKRGQDVALRCDPISGHVSLYWYRQALGQGPEFLTYFNYEAQQDKSGLPNDRFSAERPEGSISTLTIQRTEQRDSAMYRCASTYKPASGGRSTDTQYFGPGTRLTVL.

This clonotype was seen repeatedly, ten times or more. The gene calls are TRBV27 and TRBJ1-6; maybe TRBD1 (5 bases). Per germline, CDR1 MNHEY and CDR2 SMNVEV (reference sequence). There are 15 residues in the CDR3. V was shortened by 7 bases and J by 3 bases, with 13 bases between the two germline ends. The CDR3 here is CASTKGEVYNSPLHF. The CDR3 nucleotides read TGTGCCAGCACGAAAGGGGAGGTCTATAATTCACCCCTCCACTTT.

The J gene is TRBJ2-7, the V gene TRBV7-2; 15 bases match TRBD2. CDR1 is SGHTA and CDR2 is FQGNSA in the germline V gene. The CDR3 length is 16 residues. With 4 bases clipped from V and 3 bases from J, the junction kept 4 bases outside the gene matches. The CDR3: CASSYTGLAGGYEQYF. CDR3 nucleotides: TGTGCCAGCAGCTACACGGGACTAGCGGGGGGCTACGAGCAGTACTTC.